A selection of T cell receptor beta chains follows, all from one sample in a study of Ad26.COV2.S vaccination and SARS-CoV-2 variants. This table comes from immunoSEQ multiplex PCR, and its TCRdb copy is limited to in-frame clones, with some not included. The sample holds approximately 300,000 clones; around 85% are singletons and the top ten take 2.1%. Sequenced material: peripheral blood, taken in a trial of Ad26.COV2.S vaccine versus placebo. The receptors derive from a person between 18 and 60 years old who received the Ad26.COV2.S COVID-19 vaccine or a placebo. The CDR3 runs from the conserved cysteine through the conserved F or W. A D gene is named only where the DNA matches it firmly. Some rows have no size entry. The others give once, few or many, or a class for an expanded clone.

>TRBJ2-5|TRBV11-2|TRBD1|-|19
CASSLDSRGGLMYQETQYF
TGTGCCAGCAGCTTAGATTCACGAGGGGGCCTGATGTACCAAGAGACCCAGTACTTC
>TRBJ2-3|TRBV5-6|TRBD1|-|13
CASSRPGQGSQYF
TGTGCCAGCAGCCGCCCGGGACAGGGTTCACAGTATTTT
>TRBJ2-3|TRBV24-1|-|-|13
CATSDSPRSEQYF
TGTGCCACCAGTGACTCGCCCCGGAGTGAGCAGTATTTT
>TRBJ2-3|TRBV25-1|TRBD2|-|15
CASSPQRGVRDTQYF
TGTGCCAGCAGCCCTCAGCGGGGGGTGAGAGATACGCAGTATTTT
>TRBJ2-7|TRBV3-1/TRBV3-2|-|few|13
CASSQQGIHEQYF
TGTGCCAGCAGCCAACAGGGGATACACGAGCAGTACTTC
>TRBJ1-2|TRBV19|TRBD1|-|17
CASSILFFRTGGLGYTF
TGTGCCAGTAGTATTCTGTTCTTTCGGACAGGGGGCCTTGGCTACACCTTC
>TRBJ1-3|TRBV3-1/TRBV3-2|TRBD1|-|14
CASSPTTGGNTIYF
TGTGCCAGCAGCCCGACGACAGGGGGAAACACCATATATTTT
>TRBJ1-2|TRBV19|-|-|14
CASGGPPLNYGYTF
TGTGCCAGTGGCGGACCACCGCTGAACTATGGCTACACCTTC
>TRBJ2-3|TRBV19|TRBD2|-|16
CASSPSSGTSTDTQYF
TGTGCCAGTAGCCCGTCTAGCGGGACTAGCACAGATACGCAGTATTTT
>TRBJ1-6|TRBV10-3|TRBD1|-|17
CAISGNQQGRMHSPLHF
TGTGCCATCAGTGGAAATCAACAGGGGCGGATGCATTCACCCCTCCACTTT